One and the same sample provided the 9 T cell receptor beta chains below, sequenced in a study of blood T cell repertoires in COVID-19. The table came from immunoSEQ multiplex PCR; TCRdb's copy has only in-frame clones and leaves some out. The sample lists 250,000 to 300,000 clones; 70% to 90% were seen once. Specimen: PBMCs or T cells enriched from blood (not recorded which). The receptor source for this set is a woman aged 45-65 years who had recovered from COVID-19.

The chain links TRBV7-8 to TRBJ1-1; D ambiguous. Trimming removed 4 bases from V and 6 bases from J, with 18 bases in between. This CDR3 region has 15 residues. The V gene's germline CDR1 is SGHVS and CDR2 FQNEAQ. CDR3 coding DNA: TGTGCCAGCAGCTGGGCCGGGGTGGCAGCGTCTGAAGCTTTCTTT. Translated, it gives CASSWAGVAASEAFF.

CDR3 bases: TGTGCCAGCGCTCCAGGGGGCTCGGAAAAACTGTTTTTT. This encodes CASAPGGSEKLFF. The V gene is TRBV7-8, the J gene TRBJ1-4; 8 bases match TRBD1. The CDR3 sequence is 13 residues long. The trim removed 8 bases at V and 8 bases at J, leaving 7 bases unmatched. CDR1 and CDR2 from the germline V gene are SGHVS and FQNEAQ.

Note on this clone: The sample carries other DNA sequences with the same CDR3. The chain links TRBV3-1 (or the pseudogene TRBV3-2) to TRBJ2-2, with TRBD2 as a possible D gene (5 bases). CDR3 size: 16 residues. Germline CDR1 reads LGHDT; CDR2 reads YNNKEL (reference sequence). Trimming left V 4 bases short and J 0 bases short, with 12 bases between. CDR3 nucleotides: TGTGCCAGCAGCCTCATTCGCGGGTCGAACACCGGGGAGCTGTTTTTT. Residues: CASSLIRGSNTGELFF.

This chain connects TRBV5-4 to TRBJ2-5; possible D gene TRBD1, 5 bases. CDR1 SGHNT and CDR2 YYREEE come from the germline V gene (reference sequence). This CDR3 contains 15 residues. Trimming cost V 0 bases and J 4 bases, with 13 bases left between them. The CDR3 sequence: CASSLGQGRGETQYF. The CDR3 DNA reads as TGTGCCAGCAGCTTGGGGCAGGGTAGGGGAGAGACCCAGTACTTC.

CDR3 in amino acids: CASSPGTGINQPQHF. CDR3 nucleotides: TGTGCCAGCAGTCCTGGGACAGGCATCAATCAGCCCCAGCATTTT. The chain uses TRBV28 and TRBJ1-5; TRBD1 matches at 8 bases. After removal of 5 bases from V and 3 bases from J, the junction contained 6 bases not matched to a gene. CDR1 and CDR2 from the germline V gene are MDHEN and SYDVKM. CDR3 length: 15 residues.

J is TRBJ2-7 and V is TRBV28; 7 bases are a match to TRBD1. This CDR3 comprises 16 residues. V shed 3 bases and J 0 bases; nucleotides not matched to a gene: 8. From germline, CDR1 is MDHEN and CDR2 SYDVKM. CDR3 amino acids: CASSFHGTANSYEQYF. CDR3 nucleotides: TGTGCCAGCAGTTTCCATGGGACAGCTAACTCCTACGAGCAGTACTTC.

The rearrangement uses TRBV9 and TRBJ1-2; tentatively, D is TRBD1 (6 bases). Trimming removed 8 bases from V and 3 bases from J, with 14 bases in between. The CDR3 contains 13 residues. Per germline, CDR1 SGDLS and CDR2 YYNGEE. The chain's CDR3 is CASVKQGDYGYTF. The CDR3 region has the DNA TGTGCCAGTGTAAAACAGGGCGACTATGGCTACACCTTC.

This clone has more than one count but fewer than ten. The V call is TRBV5-1, the J call TRBJ2-7; the match to TRBD2 covers 9 bases. The CDR3 is 14 amino acids. In germline, CDR1 is SGHRS, CDR2 YFSETQ. V was clipped by 3 bases and J by 6 bases; unmatched bases: 7. In DNA form, the CDR3 reads TGCGCCAGCAGCTCTAGCGGGATATTTAGCGAGCAGTACTTC. Residues: CASSSSGIFSEQYF.

The CDR3: CASSLELSGNTIYF. The CDR3 DNA is TGCGCCAGCAGCTTGGAACTCTCTGGAAACACCATATATTTT. This sequence joins TRBV5-1 and TRBJ1-3, with D uncertain. Germline CDR1 reads SGHRS; CDR2 reads YFSETQ. The V end lost 0 bases, the J end lost 0 bases, and 4 bases lay between the germline ends. The CDR3 is made up of 14 amino acids.